The rows below give T cell receptor beta chains drawn from one sample of a study of T-cell reconstitution after alpha-beta-depleted transplantation in children. Each CDR3 protein gets one entry after TCRdb re-called the PCR reads with MiXCR. The profile covers approximately 980,000 distinct CDR3 sequences, with 25% to 30% appearing a single time and roughly 27% taken by the ten largest. This material consisted of PBMCs, mostly from graft donor cells, taken 360 days after TCRalphabeta/CD19-depleted stem cell transplant. The receptors shown here come from a boy younger than two who had a stem cell transplant for SCID, so the T cells may come from the graft donor. CDR3s include the opening cysteine and the closing phenylalanine or tryptophan. The D gene is left open where the match is weak. Clone size is given for some rows only: seen once, a few or many times, or a class if the clone is expanded.

>TRBV20-1|NA|TRBJ2-5|15|TRBD2
CSARVKRGGEETQYF
TGCAGTGCTAGAGTGAAGCGGGGGGGCGAAGAGACCCAGTACTTC
>TRBV27|NA|TRBJ2-7|14|TRBD2
CASSPGRAQYEQYF
TGTGCCAGCAGTCCAGGGAGGGCCCAATACGAGCAGTACTTC
>TRBV5-1|NA|TRBJ2-2|16|NA
CASSLVQLGLAGELFF
TGCGCCAGCAGCTTGGTTCAGTTGGGGCTCGCCGGGGAGCTGTTTTTT
>TRBV3-1|NA|TRBJ2-3|13|NA
CASSQQGSDTQYF
TGTGCCAGCAGCCAACAAGGTTCAGATACGCAGTATTTT
>TRBV5-1|NA|TRBJ1-5|15|TRBD1
CASSLGQGDWQPQHF
TGCGCCAGCAGCTTGGGGCAGGGGGACTGGCAGCCCCAGCATTTT
>TRBV11-1|NA|TRBJ2-3|18|TRBD2
CASSPRLAGATGGDTQYF
TGTGCCAGCAGCCCGCGACTAGCGGGGGCCACAGGGGGAGATACGCAGTATTTT
>TRBV7-9|NA|TRBJ1-6|14|NA
CASSLATVGSPLHF
TGTGCCAGCAGCTTAGCGACTGTCGGTTCACCCCTCCACTTT
>TRBV11-2|NA|TRBJ2-5|15|TRBD1
CASSSGTVSQETQYF
TGTGCCAGCAGCTCAGGGACAGTGTCCCAAGAGACCCAGTACTTC
>TRBV20-1|few|TRBJ2-5|16|TRBD2
CSARGGLPGPQETQYF
TGCAGTGCTAGGGGGGGGTTACCGGGACCCCAAGAGACCCAGTACTTC
>TRBV6-5|few|TRBJ1-4|14|NA
CASSYGPVNEKLFF
TGTGCCAGCAGTTACGGGCCTGTTAATGAAAAACTGTTTTTT
>TRBV28|few|TRBJ2-3|15|NA
CASSSGSISTDTQYF
TGTGCCAGCAGTTCAGGGTCTATCAGCACAGATACGCAGTATTTT
>TRBV27|NA|TRBJ2-7|15|NA
CASRSYIPGAYEQYF
TGTGCCAGCAGATCCTATATCCCGGGGGCCTACGAGCAGTACTTC
>TRBV10-3|few|TRBJ2-7|14|NA
CAIGGRQAPYEQYF
TGTGCCATCGGGGGTAGACAGGCCCCCTACGAGCAGTACTTC
>TRBV2|NA|TRBJ2-7|13|NA
CATREDPGYEQYF
TGTGCCACCCGAGAGGACCCCGGATACGAGCAGTACTTC
>TRBV28|many|TRBJ1-3|16|TRBD1
CASSFDREFPGNTIYF
TGTGCCAGCAGTTTTGACAGGGAGTTCCCTGGAAACACCATATATTTT
>TRBV7-8|NA|TRBJ1-2|20|TRBD1
CASSLEVTSETGDGNYGYTF
TGTGCCAGCAGCTTAGAGGTAACAAGCGAGACAGGGGACGGGAACTATGGCTACACCTTC
>TRBV5-1|NA|TRBJ2-5|16|NA
CASSPPAGVPSETQYF
TGCGCCAGCAGCCCCCCGGCTGGCGTTCCATCGGAGACCCAGTACTTC
>TRBV4-3|few|TRBJ2-7|16|NA
CASSQEAGDASYEQYF
TGCGCCAGCAGCCAAGAGGCAGGGGACGCTTCCTACGAGCAGTACTTC
>TRBV12-3/TRBV12-4|NA|TRBJ2-7|14|TRBD1
CASSSRQGFHEQYF
TGTGCCAGCAGTTCCCGACAGGGTTTTCACGAGCAGTACTTC
>TRBV9|few|TRBJ2-7|13|NA
CASSVEGMGEQYF
TGTGCCAGCAGCGTAGAAGGGATGGGCGAGCAGTACTTC
>TRBV6-2/TRBV6-3|NA|TRBJ2-3|14|NA
CASSSGTHTDTQYF
TGTGCCAGCAGCTCCGGGACGCACACAGATACGCAGTATTTT
>TRBV25-1|many|TRBJ2-5|11|NA
CASSTQETQYF
TGTGCCAGCAGTACCCAAGAGACCCAGTACTTC
>TRBV20-1|NA|TRBJ1-1|13|NA
CSARDGGNPEAFF
TGCAGTGCTAGAGACGGGGGGAACCCTGAAGCTTTCTTT
>TRBV6-2/TRBV6-3|few|TRBJ2-1|13|NA
CASSFLRGYEQFF
TGTGCCAGCAGTTTCCTCCGGGGGTATGAGCAGTTCTTC
>TRBV29-1|NA|TRBJ2-1|13|NA
CSAQAEPNNEQFF
TGCAGCGCCCAAGCGGAGCCCAACAATGAGCAGTTCTTC
>TRBV24-1|NA|TRBJ2-3|17|TRBD1
CATSGRTLTGGYDTQYF
TGTGCCACCAGTGGACGAACCTTGACAGGGGGCTACGATACGCAGTATTTT
>TRBV11-2|NA|TRBJ2-2|15|NA
CASSAGQRLGGELFF
TGTGCCAGCAGCGCGGGACAACGATTAGGCGGGGAGCTGTTTTTT
>TRBV12-3/TRBV12-4|few|TRBJ2-3|12|NA
CASSQDSYTQYF
TGTGCCAGCAGCCAGGACAGCTATACGCAGTATTTT
>TRBV12-3/TRBV12-4|few|TRBJ2-3|14|NA
CASSFHGDSDTQYF
TGTGCCAGCAGTTTTCACGGGGACTCGGATACGCAGTATTTT
>TRBV20-1|NA|TRBJ2-1|16|TRBD2
CCAKTLSGGIYNEQFF
TGCTGTGCTAAGACACTTAGCGGGGGGATCTACAATGAGCAGTTCTTC
>TRBV12-3/TRBV12-4|few|TRBJ2-6|17|TRBD2
CASIRAGGREGANVLTF
TGTGCCAGCATCCGGGCGGGGGGACGGGAAGGGGCCAACGTCCTGACTTTC
>TRBV28|NA|TRBJ1-1|13|NA
CAILGSPNTEAFF
TGTGCCATCCTAGGTTCACCGAACACTGAAGCTTTCTTT
>TRBV29-1|few|TRBJ2-5|15|NA
CSVEGPPGYQETQYF
TGCAGCGTTGAAGGCCCCCCGGGCTACCAAGAGACCCAGTACTTC
>TRBV24-1|few|TRBJ1-2|15|NA
CATSGGTDTNYGYTF
TGTGCCACCAGTGGAGGGACGGACACTAACTATGGCTACACCTTC